The present T cell receptor beta chain was sequenced within a study of cytomegalovirus exposure and HLA in healthy donors. In the PCR, 60 Vbeta and 13 Jbeta primers were used. Clones were read by immunoSEQ multiplex PCR, and TCRdb kept only the in-frame ones, dropping some. The profile covers roughly 200,000 clones, with 75% to 85% appearing a single time and approximately 2.6% taken by the ten largest. This CDR3 is 13 amino acids long. The V and J ends lost 4 bases and 2 bases, in that order; junction bases with no gene match: 4. CDR1 and CDR2 (germline): SQVTM, ANQGSEA. General study results and limits: In an earlier analysis, about 87% or about 30%: the productive usage of most TCR beta V segments. A missense DCLRE1C variant was associated with V- and J-gene trimming of TCR beta chains in a later analysis, and an independent cohort replicated the association. In vitro data verified a few CMV-associated chains as specific for CMV antigens. A later analysis found TCR association rates differed by HLA locus, highest for DRB1 and lowest for HLA-C.

About this clone: Its target is not known.

Sequenced input: PBMCs. The V gene is TRBV29-1, the J gene TRBJ1-1; 7 positions match TRBD1. This clonotype was sampled from an older woman in good health and CMV-seropositive. CDR3 sequence (DNA): TGCAGCGTTGTTCGGGACAGAAACACTGAAGCTTTCTTT. Protein: CSVVRDRNTEAFF.